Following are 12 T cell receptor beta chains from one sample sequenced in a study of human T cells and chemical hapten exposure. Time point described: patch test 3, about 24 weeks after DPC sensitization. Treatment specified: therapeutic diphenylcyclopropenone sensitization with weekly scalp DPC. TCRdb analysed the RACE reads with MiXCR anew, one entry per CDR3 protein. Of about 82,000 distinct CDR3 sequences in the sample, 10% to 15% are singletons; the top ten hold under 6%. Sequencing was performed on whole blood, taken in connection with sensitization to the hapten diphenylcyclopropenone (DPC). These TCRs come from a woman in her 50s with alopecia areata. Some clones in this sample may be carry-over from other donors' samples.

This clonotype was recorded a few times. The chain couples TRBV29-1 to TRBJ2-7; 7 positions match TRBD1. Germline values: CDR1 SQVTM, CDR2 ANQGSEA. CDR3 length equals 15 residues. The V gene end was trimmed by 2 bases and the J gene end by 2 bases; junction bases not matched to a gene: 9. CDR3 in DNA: TGCAGCGTTGAAACACCCGGGACAGAGACCTACGAGCAGTACTTC. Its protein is CSVETPGTETYEQYF.

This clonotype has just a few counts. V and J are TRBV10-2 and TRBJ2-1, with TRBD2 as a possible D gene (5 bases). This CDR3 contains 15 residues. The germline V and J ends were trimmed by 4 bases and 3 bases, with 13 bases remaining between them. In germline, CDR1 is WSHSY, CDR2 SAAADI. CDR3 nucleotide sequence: TGCGCCAGCAGTGGGCAGCGGAGAGACTACAATGAGCAGTTCTTC. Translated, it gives CASSGQRRDYNEQFF.

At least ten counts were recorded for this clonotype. The CDR3 loop reads CSGGETPDTQYF. The DNA for the CDR3 is TGCAGCGGCGGCGAGACCCCAGATACGCAGTATTTT. The chain is built from TRBV29-1 and TRBJ2-3; unclear D gene. Trimming took off 7 bases at V and 4 bases at J, with 12 bases between the two ends. The V gene's germline CDR1 is SQVTM and CDR2 ANQGSEA. The CDR3 spans 12 residues.

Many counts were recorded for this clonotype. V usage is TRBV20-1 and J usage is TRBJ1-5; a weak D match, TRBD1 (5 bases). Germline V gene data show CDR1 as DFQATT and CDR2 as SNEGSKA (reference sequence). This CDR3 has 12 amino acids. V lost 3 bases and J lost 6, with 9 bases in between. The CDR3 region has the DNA TGCAGTGCTAGGTCAGGGACTCAGCCCCAGCATTTT. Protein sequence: CSARSGTQPQHF.

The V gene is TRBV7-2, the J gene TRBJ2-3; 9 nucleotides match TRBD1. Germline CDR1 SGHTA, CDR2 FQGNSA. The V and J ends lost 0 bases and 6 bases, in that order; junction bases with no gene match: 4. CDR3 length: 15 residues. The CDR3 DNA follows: TGTGCCAGCAGCTTAGCGACAGGGGGGTTTGATACGCAGTATTTT. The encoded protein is CASSLATGGFDTQYF.

In nucleotides, the CDR3 is TGTGCCAACCTTGTAGGGGGGGACGAAAAACTGTTTTTT. This codes for CANLVGGDEKLFF. The chain joins TRBV6-4 to TRBJ1-4; possible D gene TRBD1, 6 bases. The CDR3 extends over 13 amino acids. V shed 10 bases and J shed 8 bases, with 17 bases lying between them. The germline CDR1 and CDR2 sequences are MRHNA and SNTAGT.

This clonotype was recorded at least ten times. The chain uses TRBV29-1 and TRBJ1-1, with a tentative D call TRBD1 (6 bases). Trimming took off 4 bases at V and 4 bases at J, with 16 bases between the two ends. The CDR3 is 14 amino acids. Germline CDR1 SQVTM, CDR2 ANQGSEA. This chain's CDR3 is CSVVGARGPTEAFF. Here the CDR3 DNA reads TGCAGCGTTGTGGGAGCCAGGGGTCCCACTGAAGCTTTCTTT.

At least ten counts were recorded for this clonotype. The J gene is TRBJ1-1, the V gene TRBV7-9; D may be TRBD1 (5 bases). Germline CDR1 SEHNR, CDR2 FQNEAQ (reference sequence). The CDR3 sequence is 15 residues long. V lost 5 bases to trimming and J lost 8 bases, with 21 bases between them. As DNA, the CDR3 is TGTGCCAGCAGCCGATCACGGGACCAGCAAATCGAAGCTTTCTTT. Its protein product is CASSRSRDQQIEAFF.

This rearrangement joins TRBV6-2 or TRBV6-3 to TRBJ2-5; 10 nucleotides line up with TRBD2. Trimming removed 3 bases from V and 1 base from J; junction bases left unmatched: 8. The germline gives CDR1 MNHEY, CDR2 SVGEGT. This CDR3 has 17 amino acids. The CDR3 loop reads CASSYKAGTSVQETQYF. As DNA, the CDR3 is TGTGCCAGCAGTTATAAGGCCGGGACTAGCGTCCAAGAGACCCAGTACTTC.

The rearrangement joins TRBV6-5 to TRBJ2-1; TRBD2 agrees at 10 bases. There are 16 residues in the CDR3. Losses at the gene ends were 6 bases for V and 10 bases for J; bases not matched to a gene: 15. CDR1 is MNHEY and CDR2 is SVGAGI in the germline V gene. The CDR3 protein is CASRRGLALTEGEQFF. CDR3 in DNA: TGTGCCAGCAGGCGGGGACTAGCGTTAACCGAAGGGGAGCAGTTCTTC.

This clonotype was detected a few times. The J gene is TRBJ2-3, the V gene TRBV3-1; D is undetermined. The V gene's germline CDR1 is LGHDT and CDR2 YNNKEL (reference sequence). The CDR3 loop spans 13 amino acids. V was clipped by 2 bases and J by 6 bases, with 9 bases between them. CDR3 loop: CASSQTPGDTQYF. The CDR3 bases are TGTGCCAGCAGCCAAACCCCTGGCGATACGCAGTATTTT.

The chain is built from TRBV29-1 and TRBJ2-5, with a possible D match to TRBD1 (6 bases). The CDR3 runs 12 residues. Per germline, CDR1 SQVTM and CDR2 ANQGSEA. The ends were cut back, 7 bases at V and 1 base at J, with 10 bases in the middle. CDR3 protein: CSGQVSQETQYF. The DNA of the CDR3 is TGCAGCGGACAGGTATCCCAAGAGACCCAGTACTTC.